These T cell receptor beta chains were read from a single sample in a study of identifying expanded T cells in peripheral blood. The assay was immunoSEQ multiplex PCR, and TCRdb's table has in-frame clones only and misses some. The data contain about 90,000 clones, 70% to 90% of them seen just once; the ten biggest clones take up 5.5% to 6.5%. Input material: blood. These receptors came from a person between 18 and 75 years old in good health. The CDR3 runs from the conserved cysteine through the conserved F or W. Fields, in order: clone size, D gene, J gene, V gene, CDR3 DNA, CDR3 protein. The D gene is left open where the match is weak. Only part of the rows carry a size: once, few, many, or a class if the clone is expanded.

abundance: .; d_gene: .; j_gene: TRBJ2-1; v_gene: TRBV6-6; CDR3nt: TGTGCCAGCAGTTTAGCCTTTTACAATGAGCAGTTCTTC; CDR3aa: CASSLAFYNEQFF
abundance: .; d_gene: .; j_gene: TRBJ1-1; v_gene: TRBV6-5; CDR3nt: TGTGCCAGCAGTTACCGTGGCGGACGGGAATCTGAAGCTTTCTTT; CDR3aa: CASSYRGGRESEAFF
abundance: .; d_gene: .; j_gene: TRBJ1-1; v_gene: TRBV5-4; CDR3nt: TGTGCCAGCAGCTTGGGCGTCAGCCCTAACACTGAAGCTTTCTTT; CDR3aa: CASSLGVSPNTEAFF
abundance: .; d_gene: .; j_gene: TRBJ2-1; v_gene: TRBV25-1; CDR3nt: TGTGCCAGCAGTGAATCCTTAGGGCAGCCAAAGGACAATGAGCAGTTCTTC; CDR3aa: CASSESLGQPKDNEQFF
abundance: .; d_gene: .; j_gene: TRBJ1-1; v_gene: TRBV18; CDR3nt: TGTGCCAGCTCACCAAGAGGGACGACGGGCACTGAAGCTTTCTTT; CDR3aa: CASSPRGTTGTEAFF
abundance: .; d_gene: .; j_gene: TRBJ1-1; v_gene: TRBV10-3; CDR3nt: TGTGCCATCAGTGAGTCAGTAGTCATGAACACTGAAGCTTTCTTT; CDR3aa: CAISESVVMNTEAFF
abundance: .; d_gene: .; j_gene: TRBJ1-5; v_gene: TRBV2; CDR3nt: TGTGCCAGCAGTGATACCGAAAATCAGCCCCAGCATTTT; CDR3aa: CASSDTENQPQHF
abundance: .; d_gene: .; j_gene: TRBJ2-5; v_gene: TRBV2; CDR3nt: TGTGCCAGCATTGGGGAAGAGACCCAGTACTTC; CDR3aa: CASIGEETQYF
abundance: .; d_gene: .; j_gene: TRBJ1-2; v_gene: TRBV4-3; CDR3nt: TGCGCCAGCAGCCAAGGTTCACGTTATGGCTACACCTTC; CDR3aa: CASSQGSRYGYTF
abundance: .; d_gene: TRBD2; j_gene: TRBJ2-3; v_gene: TRBV5-4; CDR3nt: TGTGCCAGCTACAAGCGGGGGAGCACAGATACGCAGTATTTT; CDR3aa: CASYKRGSTDTQYF
abundance: .; d_gene: TRBD2; j_gene: TRBJ2-7; v_gene: TRBV5-1; CDR3nt: TGCGCCAGCAGCTTTAACTTGCGGAGTGGGGGGGTCTTCTACGAGCAGTACTTC; CDR3aa: CASSFNLRSGGVFYEQYF
abundance: .; d_gene: .; j_gene: TRBJ2-7; v_gene: TRBV7-2; CDR3nt: TGTGCCAGCAGCCGCACTGGGGGACTCCCCTACGAGCAGTACTTC; CDR3aa: CASSRTGGLPYEQYF
abundance: .; d_gene: .; j_gene: TRBJ2-7; v_gene: TRBV15; CDR3nt: TGTGCCACCAGCAGAGATAAGGTTTGGCGCATGAGCTCCTACGAGCAGTACTTC; CDR3aa: CATSRDKVWRMSSYEQYF
abundance: .; d_gene: TRBD1; j_gene: TRBJ1-4; v_gene: TRBV5-6; CDR3nt: TGTGCCAGCAGCTTGAGAGGGACAGCTAATGAAAAACTGTTTTTT; CDR3aa: CASSLRGTANEKLFF
abundance: .; d_gene: .; j_gene: TRBJ1-3; v_gene: TRBV7-9; CDR3nt: TGTGCCAGCAGCTCTCCACGTATCCTGAGGGGCTCTGGAAACACCATATATTTT; CDR3aa: CASSSPRILRGSGNTIYF
abundance: .; d_gene: TRBD1; j_gene: TRBJ2-7; v_gene: TRBV6-5; CDR3nt: TGTGCCAGCAGGGAGGGGACAGGCCGGTACGAGCAGTACTTC; CDR3aa: CASREGTGRYEQYF
abundance: .; d_gene: .; j_gene: TRBJ2-3; v_gene: TRBV13; CDR3nt: TGTGCCAGCAGCTTACTATTCGCTGGGACGACCACAGATACGCAGTATTTT; CDR3aa: CASSLLFAGTTTDTQYF
abundance: .; d_gene: TRBD1; j_gene: TRBJ2-7; v_gene: TRBV5-5; CDR3nt: TGTGCCAGCAGCTTGGAACAGGGGCGGAACTACGAGCAGTACTTC; CDR3aa: CASSLEQGRNYEQYF
abundance: .; d_gene: .; j_gene: TRBJ1-2; v_gene: TRBV2; CDR3nt: TGTGCCAGCAGCTTAGGACGCTCATCGGGGCCAAAGTATGGCTACACCTTC; CDR3aa: CASSLGRSSGPKYGYTF
abundance: .; d_gene: .; j_gene: TRBJ1-2; v_gene: TRBV5-1; CDR3nt: TGCGCCAGCAGCTTAACCGGGGCAAGAGGCTACACCTTC; CDR3aa: CASSLTGARGYTF
abundance: .; d_gene: .; j_gene: TRBJ1-6; v_gene: TRBV7-2; CDR3nt: TGTGCCAGCAGCTTACAGCACAGTTTCCCTTCACCCCTCCACTTT; CDR3aa: CASSLQHSFPSPLHF
abundance: few; d_gene: .; j_gene: TRBJ1-1; v_gene: TRBV29-1; CDR3nt: TGCAGCGTTGTACCCCGACTGAACACTGAAGCTTTCTTT; CDR3aa: CSVVPRLNTEAFF
abundance: few; d_gene: .; j_gene: TRBJ1-1; v_gene: TRBV11-3; CDR3nt: TGTGCCAGTAATGGCGGCTACGAGAACACTGAAGCTTTCTTT; CDR3aa: CASNGGYENTEAFF
abundance: .; d_gene: .; j_gene: TRBJ1-6; v_gene: TRBV2; CDR3nt: TGTGCCAGCAGTGGTTTCGGGACAAGGCAAAATTCACCCCTCCACTTT; CDR3aa: CASSGFGTRQNSPLHF
abundance: .; d_gene: .; j_gene: TRBJ2-6; v_gene: TRBV9; CDR3nt: TGTGCCAGCGCAGTTGATGAGGACTCTGGGGCCAACGTCCTGACTTTC; CDR3aa: CASAVDEDSGANVLTF
abundance: .; d_gene: .; j_gene: TRBJ2-1; v_gene: TRBV27; CDR3nt: TGTGCCAGCAGTTTGATGGGGCGAGGTGAGCAGTTCTTC; CDR3aa: CASSLMGRGEQFF
abundance: .; d_gene: .; j_gene: TRBJ1-5; v_gene: TRBV7-9; CDR3nt: TGTGCCAGCAGCTTAGGTAATCAGCCCCAGCATTTT; CDR3aa: CASSLGNQPQHF
abundance: .; d_gene: .; j_gene: TRBJ1-1; v_gene: TRBV5-4; CDR3nt: TGTGCCAGCAGTTTGCCTCTTAGCGGCACTGAAGCTTTCTTT; CDR3aa: CASSLPLSGTEAFF
abundance: .; d_gene: TRBD1; j_gene: TRBJ1-4; v_gene: TRBV5-6; CDR3nt: TGTGCCAGCAGCTTGCTAAGGGGGACAGAATTTTTT; CDR3aa: CASSLLRGTEFF
abundance: .; d_gene: .; j_gene: TRBJ1-2; v_gene: TRBV6-5; CDR3nt: TGTGCCAGCAGTCGTGAATCCCACTATGGCTACACCTTC; CDR3aa: CASSRESHYGYTF
abundance: .; d_gene: .; j_gene: TRBJ1-1; v_gene: TRBV18; CDR3nt: TGTGCCAGCTTGTCCAGACTGATGAACACTGAAGCTTTCTTT; CDR3aa: CASLSRLMNTEAFF
abundance: once; d_gene: .; j_gene: TRBJ2-5; v_gene: TRBV10-3; CDR3nt: TGTGCCGCCGGACAAGGAGAGACCCAGTACTTC; CDR3aa: CAAGQGETQYF
abundance: .; d_gene: TRBD1; j_gene: TRBJ1-1; v_gene: TRBV12-5; CDR3nt: TGTGCTAGTGGTTGGCGACAGGGGGCTAACACTGAAGCTTTCTTT; CDR3aa: CASGWRQGANTEAFF
abundance: once; d_gene: .; j_gene: TRBJ2-7; v_gene: TRBV4-1; CDR3nt: TGCGCCAGCAGCCAAGACGGGACAAACTACTACGAGCAGTACTTC; CDR3aa: CASSQDGTNYYEQYF
abundance: .; d_gene: TRBD1; j_gene: TRBJ1-2; v_gene: TRBV7-9; CDR3nt: TGTGCCAGCAGCCCAGGGGGCTCAGGGCGAGCTAACTATGGCTACACCTTC; CDR3aa: CASSPGGSGRANYGYTF
abundance: .; d_gene: TRBD2; j_gene: TRBJ2-7; v_gene: TRBV29-1; CDR3nt: TGCAGCGCCCTCGCGGGGGTATACGAGCAGTACTTC; CDR3aa: CSALAGVYEQYF
abundance: once; d_gene: .; j_gene: TRBJ2-2; v_gene: TRBV2; CDR3nt: TGTGCCAGCAGGTTGGGACGAGAGACCGGGGAGCTGTTTTTT; CDR3aa: CASRLGRETGELFF
abundance: .; d_gene: .; j_gene: TRBJ2-7; v_gene: TRBV11-2; CDR3nt: TGTGCCAGCAGCTTAGTGCAGGGGTCATTCTACGAGCAGTACTTC; CDR3aa: CASSLVQGSFYEQYF
abundance: .; d_gene: .; j_gene: TRBJ1-2; v_gene: TRBV29-1; CDR3nt: TGCAGCGCCTGGACAGACTATGGCTACACCTTC; CDR3aa: CSAWTDYGYTF
abundance: .; d_gene: TRBD1; j_gene: TRBJ2-5; v_gene: TRBV5-4; CDR3nt: TGTGCCAGCAGCCCCTCGACAGGGTTTAGGCGGGAGACCCAGTACTTC; CDR3aa: CASSPSTGFRRETQYF
abundance: many; d_gene: .; j_gene: TRBJ2-5; v_gene: TRBV7-2; CDR3nt: TGTGCCAGCAGCTACCGGGCCGAAGAGACCCAGTACTTC; CDR3aa: CASSYRAEETQYF
abundance: .; d_gene: .; j_gene: TRBJ2-5; v_gene: TRBV7-6; CDR3nt: TGTGCCAGCAGCTTGGAGGATCTGGCTGTTGAGACCCAGTACTTC; CDR3aa: CASSLEDLAVETQYF
abundance: .; d_gene: TRBD1; j_gene: TRBJ1-2; v_gene: TRBV11-2; CDR3nt: TGTGCCAGCGGAGCAAGACAGGGGGCGCGAGGCTACACCTTC; CDR3aa: CASGARQGARGYTF
abundance: .; d_gene: TRBD1; j_gene: TRBJ2-7; v_gene: TRBV5-3; CDR3nt: TGTGCCGGCCGGGACAGGGCGTCGGAGCAGTACTTC; CDR3aa: CAGRDRASEQYF
abundance: .; d_gene: .; j_gene: TRBJ2-1; v_gene: TRBV11-3; CDR3nt: TGTGCCAGCAGCCTGCCTCTAAGGCGGACGAACAATGAGCAGTTCTTC; CDR3aa: CASSLPLRRTNNEQFF
abundance: .; d_gene: .; j_gene: TRBJ2-7; v_gene: TRBV13; CDR3nt: TGTGCCAGCAGCCCCCGGACAGCAGGGATCTACGAGCAGTACTTC; CDR3aa: CASSPRTAGIYEQYF
abundance: few; d_gene: .; j_gene: TRBJ2-7; v_gene: TRBV5-1; CDR3nt: TGCGCCAGCGGTGGCAGATACTTTGAGCAGTACTTC; CDR3aa: CASGGRYFEQYF
abundance: .; d_gene: TRBD1; j_gene: TRBJ1-1; v_gene: TRBV5-4; CDR3nt: TGTGCCAGCAGCCCGGGACAGCCGGGAGCTGAAGCTTTCTTT; CDR3aa: CASSPGQPGAEAFF
abundance: .; d_gene: .; j_gene: TRBJ2-1; v_gene: TRBV11-2; CDR3nt: TGTGCCAGCAGCTTAGGATCCCCCCAGACCTACAATGAGCAGTTCTTC; CDR3aa: CASSLGSPQTYNEQFF
abundance: few; d_gene: .; j_gene: TRBJ1-1; v_gene: TRBV30; CDR3nt: TGTGCCTGGAGTGATGGGAACACCCAAGCTTTCTTT; CDR3aa: CAWSDGNTQAFF
abundance: .; d_gene: TRBD1; j_gene: TRBJ1-1; v_gene: TRBV18; CDR3nt: TGTGCCAGCTCACGACAGGGTGGAGGTGAAGCTTTCTTT; CDR3aa: CASSRQGGGEAFF
abundance: .; d_gene: TRBD1; j_gene: TRBJ1-2; v_gene: TRBV28; CDR3nt: TGTGCCAGCATGGGCCTCGACAGGGGGGGATATGGCTACACCTTC; CDR3aa: CASMGLDRGGYGYTF
abundance: .; d_gene: TRBD1; j_gene: TRBJ2-7; v_gene: TRBV2; CDR3nt: TGTGCCATAGGGACAGCCTCAAAGTACGAGCAGTACTTC; CDR3aa: CAIGTASKYEQYF
abundance: .; d_gene: .; j_gene: TRBJ2-7; v_gene: TRBV4-1; CDR3nt: TGCGCCAGCAGCCAAGATGCAAATACCTACGAGCAGTACTTC; CDR3aa: CASSQDANTYEQYF
abundance: .; d_gene: .; j_gene: TRBJ2-3; v_gene: TRBV14; CDR3nt: TGTGCCAGCAGCCAAGGTTTCGAGGGGATCGCAGATACGCAGTATTTT; CDR3aa: CASSQGFEGIADTQYF
abundance: .; d_gene: .; j_gene: TRBJ1-1; v_gene: TRBV7-9; CDR3nt: TGTGCCAGCAGCTTAACCGGGACACACACTGAAGCTTTCTTT; CDR3aa: CASSLTGTHTEAFF
abundance: .; d_gene: .; j_gene: TRBJ1-2; v_gene: TRBV5-4; CDR3nt: TGTGCCAGCAGCGATAGTAGACAAAACTATGGCTACACCTTC; CDR3aa: CASSDSRQNYGYTF
abundance: .; d_gene: .; j_gene: TRBJ1-5; v_gene: TRBV6-6; CDR3nt: TGTGCCAGCAGTTACTCGACGTCAGGGAGAAATCAGCCCCAGCATTTT; CDR3aa: CASSYSTSGRNQPQHF
abundance: .; d_gene: .; j_gene: TRBJ1-1; v_gene: TRBV6-5; CDR3nt: TGTGCCAGCAGTTTACAGCAGAACACTGAAGCTTTCTTT; CDR3aa: CASSLQQNTEAFF
abundance: .; d_gene: .; j_gene: TRBJ2-2; v_gene: TRBV6-5; CDR3nt: TGTGCCAGCAGTTACGGTTTGAACACCGGGGAGCTGTTTTTT; CDR3aa: CASSYGLNTGELFF